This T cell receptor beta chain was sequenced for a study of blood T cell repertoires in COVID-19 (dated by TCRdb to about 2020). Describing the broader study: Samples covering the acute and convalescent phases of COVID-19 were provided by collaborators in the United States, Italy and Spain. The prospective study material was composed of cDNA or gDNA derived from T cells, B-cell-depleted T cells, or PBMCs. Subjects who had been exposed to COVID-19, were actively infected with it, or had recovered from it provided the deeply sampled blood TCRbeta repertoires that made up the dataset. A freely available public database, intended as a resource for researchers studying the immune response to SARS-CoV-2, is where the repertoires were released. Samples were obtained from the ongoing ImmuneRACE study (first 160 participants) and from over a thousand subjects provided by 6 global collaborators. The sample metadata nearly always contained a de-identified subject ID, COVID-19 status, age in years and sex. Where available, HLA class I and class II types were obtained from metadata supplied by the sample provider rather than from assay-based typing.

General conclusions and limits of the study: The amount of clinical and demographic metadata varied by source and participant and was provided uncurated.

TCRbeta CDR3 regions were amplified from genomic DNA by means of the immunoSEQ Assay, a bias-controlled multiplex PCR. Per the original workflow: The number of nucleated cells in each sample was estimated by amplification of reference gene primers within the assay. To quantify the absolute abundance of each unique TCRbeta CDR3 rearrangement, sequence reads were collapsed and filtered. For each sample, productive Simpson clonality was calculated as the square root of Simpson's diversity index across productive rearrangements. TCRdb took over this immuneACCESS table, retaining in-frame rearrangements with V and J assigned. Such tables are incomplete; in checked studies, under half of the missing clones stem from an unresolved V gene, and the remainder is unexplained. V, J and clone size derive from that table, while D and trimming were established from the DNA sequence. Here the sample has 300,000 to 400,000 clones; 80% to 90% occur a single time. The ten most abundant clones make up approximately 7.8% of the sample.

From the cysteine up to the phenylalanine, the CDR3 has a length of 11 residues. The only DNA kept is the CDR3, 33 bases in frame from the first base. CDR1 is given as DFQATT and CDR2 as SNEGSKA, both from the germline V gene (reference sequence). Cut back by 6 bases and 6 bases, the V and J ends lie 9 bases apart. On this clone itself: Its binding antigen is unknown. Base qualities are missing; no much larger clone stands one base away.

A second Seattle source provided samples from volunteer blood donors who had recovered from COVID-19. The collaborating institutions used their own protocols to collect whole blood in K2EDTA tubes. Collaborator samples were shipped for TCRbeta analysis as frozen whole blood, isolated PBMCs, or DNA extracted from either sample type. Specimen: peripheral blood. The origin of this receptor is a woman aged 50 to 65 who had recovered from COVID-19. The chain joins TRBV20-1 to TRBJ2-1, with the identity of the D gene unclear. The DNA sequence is TGCAGTGCCCTCCGTGTCAATGAGCAGTTCTTC. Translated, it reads CSALRVNEQFF.